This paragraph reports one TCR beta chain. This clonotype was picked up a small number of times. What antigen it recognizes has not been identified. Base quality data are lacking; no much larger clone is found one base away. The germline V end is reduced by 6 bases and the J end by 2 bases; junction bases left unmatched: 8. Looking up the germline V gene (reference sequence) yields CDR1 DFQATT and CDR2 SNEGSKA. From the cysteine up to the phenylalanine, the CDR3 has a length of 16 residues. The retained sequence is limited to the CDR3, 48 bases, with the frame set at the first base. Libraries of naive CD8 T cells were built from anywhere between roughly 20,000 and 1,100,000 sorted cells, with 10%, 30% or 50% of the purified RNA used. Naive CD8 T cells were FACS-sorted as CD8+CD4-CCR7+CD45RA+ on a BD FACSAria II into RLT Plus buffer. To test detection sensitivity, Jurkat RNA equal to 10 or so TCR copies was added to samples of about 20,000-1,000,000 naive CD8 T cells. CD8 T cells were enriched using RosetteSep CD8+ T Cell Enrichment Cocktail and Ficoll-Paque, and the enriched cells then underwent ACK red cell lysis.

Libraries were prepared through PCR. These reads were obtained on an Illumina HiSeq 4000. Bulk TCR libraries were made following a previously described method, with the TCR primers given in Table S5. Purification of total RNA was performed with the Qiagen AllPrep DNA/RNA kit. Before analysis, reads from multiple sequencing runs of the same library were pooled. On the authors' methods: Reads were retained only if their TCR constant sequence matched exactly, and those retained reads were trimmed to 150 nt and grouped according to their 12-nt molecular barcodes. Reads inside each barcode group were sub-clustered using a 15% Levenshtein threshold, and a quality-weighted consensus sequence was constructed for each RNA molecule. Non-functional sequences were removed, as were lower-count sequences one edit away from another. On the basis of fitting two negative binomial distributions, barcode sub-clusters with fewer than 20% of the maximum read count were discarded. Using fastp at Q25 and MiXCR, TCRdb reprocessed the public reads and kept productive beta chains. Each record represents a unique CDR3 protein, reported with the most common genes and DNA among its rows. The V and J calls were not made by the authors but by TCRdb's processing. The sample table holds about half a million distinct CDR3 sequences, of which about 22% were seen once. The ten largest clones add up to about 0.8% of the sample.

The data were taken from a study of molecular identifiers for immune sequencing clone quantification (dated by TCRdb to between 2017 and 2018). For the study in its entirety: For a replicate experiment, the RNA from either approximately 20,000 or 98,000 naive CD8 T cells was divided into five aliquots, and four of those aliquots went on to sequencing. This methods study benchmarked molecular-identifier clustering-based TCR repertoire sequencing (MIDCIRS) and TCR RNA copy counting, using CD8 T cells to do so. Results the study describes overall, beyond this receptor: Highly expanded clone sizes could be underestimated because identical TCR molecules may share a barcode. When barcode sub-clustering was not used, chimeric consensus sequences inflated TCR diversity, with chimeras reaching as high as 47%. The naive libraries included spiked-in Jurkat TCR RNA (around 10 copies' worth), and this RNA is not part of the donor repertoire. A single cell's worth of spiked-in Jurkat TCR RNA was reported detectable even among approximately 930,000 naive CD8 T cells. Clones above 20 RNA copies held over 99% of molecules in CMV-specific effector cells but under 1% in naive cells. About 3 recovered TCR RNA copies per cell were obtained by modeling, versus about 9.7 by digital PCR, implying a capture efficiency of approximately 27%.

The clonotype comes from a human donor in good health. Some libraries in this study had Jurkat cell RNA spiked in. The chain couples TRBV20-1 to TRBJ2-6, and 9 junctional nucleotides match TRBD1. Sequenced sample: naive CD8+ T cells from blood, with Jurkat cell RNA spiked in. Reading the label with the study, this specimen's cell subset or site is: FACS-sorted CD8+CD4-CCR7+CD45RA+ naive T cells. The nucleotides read TGCAGTGCCCGGGACAGGGTCCTACCTGGGGCCAACGTCCTGACTTTC. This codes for CSARDRVLPGANVLTF.